The entry that follows covers one T cell receptor beta chain sequence. Losses at the gene ends were 4 bases for V and 10 bases for J; bases not matched to a gene: 6. This CDR3 is 15 amino acids long. Germline values: CDR1 SGHVS, CDR2 FQNEAQ. The data belong to a study of blood T cell repertoires in COVID-19. Study information: Acute and convalescent COVID-19 specimens originated in the United States, Italy and Spain. PBMCs, B-cell-depleted T cells, or T cells were the source of the cDNA or gDNA that made up the material.

Data came from immunoSEQ multiplex PCR; TCRdb stores just in-frame clones and leaves some out. The sample contains approximately 250,000 clones, around 85% of which appear only once. Researchers sorted participants into cohorts using their self-reported clinical history. The receptor comes from a woman in her fifties or sixties with acute COVID-19. This chain links TRBV7-8 with TRBJ1-6; 11 bases align to TRBD1. The sequencing sample was made of PBMCs or T cells enriched from blood (not recorded which). CDR3 residues: CASSSGQGDRSPLHF. The CDR3 nucleotides are TGTGCCAGCAGCTCGGGACAGGGGGACCGGTCACCCCTCCACTTT.